A few counts support the clone carrying this TCR beta chain. Its antigen is currently unknown. This sample was included in a study of blood T cells in healthy people across ages. Across the study: Through template switching, about one barcoded beta molecule was captured per two T cells, as measured in model experiments.

Germline V lookup: CDR1 SGHKS, CDR2 YYEKEE (reference sequence). The CDR3 is 17 amino acids. Findings of the study overall: Considered underestimates were the diversity estimates obtained from one million T cells. Bulk PBMC profiling left naive and antigen-experienced comparisons inconclusive.

The use of a sample-barcoded 5' primer and a J-beta primer mix characterized a second PCR of roughly 6 to 11 cycles. TCRdb re-derived calls from the 5' RACE reads in MiXCR, one entry per CDR3 protein. The sample contains roughly 500,000 distinct CDR3 sequences, 25% to 30% of which appear only once. Sample: blood. This chain links TRBV5-5 with TRBJ2-1, with D possibly called TRBD1 or TRBD2 (5 bases each). TRBJ2-7 explains the end of the DNA better; the J call may be wrong. This TCR came from a woman aged 70-85 years in good health. Written as DNA, the CDR3 is TGTGCCAGCAGCTTGGCGCCAGGGCTCCCCGACTACTACGAGCAGTACTTC. It codes for CASSLAPGLPDYYEQYF.